This T cell receptor beta chain was identified during a study of breast tumors, draining lymph nodes, adjacent tissues (TCRdb year 2016). In the study overall: The study compared TCR beta repertoires across tumor, adjacent nontumor tissue and axillary lymph nodes from breast cancer patients. In human breast cancer, the study set out to assess how tumor, surrounding tissue and draining lymph node repertoires relate to one another and whether T cells might be exchanged between them. What the authors observed across the whole study: In luminal-like breast cancer, tumor and nontumor tissue repertoires resembled each other significantly more than in basal-like breast cancer. The conclusion that tumor T cells originate in lymph nodes was framed as consistent with a hypothesis rather than directly demonstrated. Tumors showed preferential V and J gene usage, and their T-cell repertoire diversity fell below that of lymph nodes yet above that of nontumor tissue. The data were judged consistent with most tumor T cells deriving from the lymph node and then expanding within tumor tissue.

The reads were generated on an Illumina HiSeq 2000. TCR beta chain libraries were generated through multiplex PCR amplification. The amplified TCR beta chain products were analyzed by high-throughput sequencing. TCRdb handled the public reads itself, with Q25 trimming in fastp and clone calling in MiXCR, and kept productive beta chains. Rows are unified per CDR3 protein, each entry keeping the most common DNA and genes. The sample table holds roughly 110,000 distinct CDR3 sequences, of which 30% were seen once. The ten largest make up under 6.5% of the sample. Trimming takes 6 bases off V and 8 bases off J; junction bases not matched to a gene: 7. From a lookup of the germline V gene, CDR1 and CDR2 are MNHNS and SASEGT. The CDR3 goes from the cysteine to the phenylalanine over 15 residues. This entry keeps only the CDR3 DNA: 45 bases, framed from base 1. With regard to this clonotype: The target of this receptor is not known. No base quality information exists; no much larger clone differs at one position.

Lymph node samples came from the axillary draining lymph nodes of breast cancer patients. The sequenced sample was axillary lymph node tissue. The chain was built from TRBV6-1 and TRBJ2-1, with 13 bases matching TRBD2. The TCR comes from a female donor with breast cancer. Some clones in this sample may be carry-over from other donors' samples. The sequenced DNA is TGTGCCAGCAGGCCACTAGCGGGGGGGGCCGATGAGCAGTTCTTC. This encodes CASRPLAGGADEQFF.